The T cell receptor (beta chain) described here comes from a study of T cells in Graves' hyperthyroidism and ophthalmopathy. General study points: Researchers report that a 13 V-J model separated ophthalmopathy from stable hyperthyroidism. Among thyroid clonotypes expanded above 0.001, most also appeared in blood.

CDR3 size: 14 residues. J lost 1 base, V lost 1 base, and 0 bases had no gene match. The germline gives CDR1 SGHVS, CDR2 FNYEAQ. Uncontrolled infections, other autoimmune diseases, pregnancy or lactation led to exclusion of patients. Isolation of PBMCs was performed on around 9.3 ml fresh peripheral blood. Amplification of TCR beta CDR3 regions was performed using RNA transcripts as template. During a first-round RT-PCR of the TCR CDR3, the HTBI primer set was used. TCRdb redid the calling of the multiplex PCR reads with MiXCR, one entry per CDR3 protein. This table has 250,000 to 350,000 distinct CDR3 sequences, approximately 15% appearing once. This clonotype was found many times. Its antigen is unidentified.

This TCR was recovered from a woman in her fifties or sixties with Graves' ophthalmopathy. Sequenced material: blood. The chain employs TRBV7-6 and TRBJ2-7; TRBD1 matches 8 bases. In DNA form, the CDR3 reads TGTGCCAGCAGCTTAGGGACAGGGTCCTACGAGCAGTACTTC. Its protein product is CASSLGTGSYEQYF.